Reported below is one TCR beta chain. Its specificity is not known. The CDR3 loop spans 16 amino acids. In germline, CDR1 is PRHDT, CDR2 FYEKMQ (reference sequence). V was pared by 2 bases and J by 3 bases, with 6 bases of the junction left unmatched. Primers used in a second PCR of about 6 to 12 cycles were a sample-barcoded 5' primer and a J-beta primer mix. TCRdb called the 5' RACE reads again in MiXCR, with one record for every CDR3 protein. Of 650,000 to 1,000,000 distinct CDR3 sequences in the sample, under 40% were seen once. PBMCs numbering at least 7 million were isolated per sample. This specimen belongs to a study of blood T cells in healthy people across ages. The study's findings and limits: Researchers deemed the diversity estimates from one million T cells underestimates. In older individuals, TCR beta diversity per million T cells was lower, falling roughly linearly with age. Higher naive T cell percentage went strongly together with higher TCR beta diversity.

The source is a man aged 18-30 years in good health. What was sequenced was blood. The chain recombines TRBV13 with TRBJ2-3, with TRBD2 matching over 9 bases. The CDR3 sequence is CASSLSASGVTDTQYF. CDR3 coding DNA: TGTGCCAGCAGCTTATCCGCTAGCGGGGTAACAGATACGCAGTATTTT.